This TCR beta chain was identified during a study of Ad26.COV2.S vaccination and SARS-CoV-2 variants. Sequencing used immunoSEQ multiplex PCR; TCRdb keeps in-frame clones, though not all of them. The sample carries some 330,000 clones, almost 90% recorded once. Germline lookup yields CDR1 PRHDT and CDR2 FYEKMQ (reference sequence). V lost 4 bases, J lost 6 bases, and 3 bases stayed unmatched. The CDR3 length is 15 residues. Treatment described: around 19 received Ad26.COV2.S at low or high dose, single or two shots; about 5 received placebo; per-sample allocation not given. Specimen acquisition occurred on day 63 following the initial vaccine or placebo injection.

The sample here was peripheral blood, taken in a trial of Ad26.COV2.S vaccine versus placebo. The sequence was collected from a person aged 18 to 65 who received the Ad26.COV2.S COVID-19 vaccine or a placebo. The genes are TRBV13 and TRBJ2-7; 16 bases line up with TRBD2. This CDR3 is CASSWGLAGGLEQYF. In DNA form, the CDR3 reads TGTGCCAGCAGCTGGGGACTAGCGGGGGGGCTCGAGCAGTACTTC.